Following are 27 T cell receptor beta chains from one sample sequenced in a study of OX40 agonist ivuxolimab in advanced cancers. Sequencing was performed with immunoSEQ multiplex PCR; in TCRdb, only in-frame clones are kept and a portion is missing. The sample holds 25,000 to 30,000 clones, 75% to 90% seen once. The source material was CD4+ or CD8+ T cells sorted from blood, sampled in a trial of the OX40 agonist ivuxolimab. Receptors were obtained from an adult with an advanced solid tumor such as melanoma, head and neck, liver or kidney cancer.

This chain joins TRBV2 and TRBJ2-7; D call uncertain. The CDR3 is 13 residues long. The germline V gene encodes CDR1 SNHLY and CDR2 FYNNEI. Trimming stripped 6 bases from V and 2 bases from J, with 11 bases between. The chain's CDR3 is CASRGWTAYEQYF. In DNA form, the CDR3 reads TGTGCCAGCAGGGGGTGGACGGCCTACGAGCAGTACTTC. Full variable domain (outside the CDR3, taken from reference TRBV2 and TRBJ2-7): EPEVTQTPSHQVTQMGQEVILRCVPISNHLYFYWYRQILGQKVEFLVSFYNNEISEKSEIFDDQFSVERPDGSNFTLKIRSTKLEDSAMYFCASRGWTAYEQYFGPGTRLTVT.

The CDR3 spells CASGGHPFYEQYF. CDR3 bases: TGTGCCTCAGGGGGCCATCCCTTTTACGAGCAGTACTTC. The chain is built from TRBV30 and TRBJ2-7; 8 positions match TRBD1. After removal of 7 bases from V and 4 bases from J, the junction contained 9 bases not matched to a gene. The CDR3 is made up of 13 amino acids. Per germline, CDR1 GTSNPN and CDR2 SVGIG (reference sequence).

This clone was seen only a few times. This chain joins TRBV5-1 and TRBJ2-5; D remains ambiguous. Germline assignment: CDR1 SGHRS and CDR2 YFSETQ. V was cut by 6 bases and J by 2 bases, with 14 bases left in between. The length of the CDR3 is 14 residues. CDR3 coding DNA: TGCGCCAGCAATGTGGGCGTAGGACAAGAGACCCAGTACTTC. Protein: CASNVGVGQETQYF.

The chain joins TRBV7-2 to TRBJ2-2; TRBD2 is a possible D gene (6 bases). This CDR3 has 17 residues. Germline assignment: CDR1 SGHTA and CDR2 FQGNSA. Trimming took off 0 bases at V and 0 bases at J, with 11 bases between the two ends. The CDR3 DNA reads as TGTGCCAGCAGCTTAGCTTTAGCGGTACCGAACACCGGGGAGCTGTTTTTT. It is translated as CASSLALAVPNTGELFF.

In DNA form, the CDR3 reads TGTGCCAGCAGTAACACATACGAGCAGTACTTC. Residues: CASSNTYEQYF. The chain recombines TRBV27 with TRBJ2-7; D gene unclear. The germline gives CDR1 MNHEY, CDR2 SMNVEV (reference sequence). V shed 5 bases and J shed 4 bases, with 6 bases lying between them. CDR3 size: 11 residues.

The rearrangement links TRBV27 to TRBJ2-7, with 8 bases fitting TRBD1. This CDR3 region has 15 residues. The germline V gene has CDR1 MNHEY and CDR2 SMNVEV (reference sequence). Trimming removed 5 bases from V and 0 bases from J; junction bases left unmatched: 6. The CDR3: CASSAETGGSYEQYF. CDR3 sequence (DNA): TGTGCCAGCAGTGCCGAAACAGGGGGCTCCTACGAGCAGTACTTC.

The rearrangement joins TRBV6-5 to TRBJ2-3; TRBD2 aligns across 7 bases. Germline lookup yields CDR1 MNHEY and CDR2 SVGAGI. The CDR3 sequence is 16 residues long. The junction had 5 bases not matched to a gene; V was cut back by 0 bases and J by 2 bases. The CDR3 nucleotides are TGTGCCAGCAGTTACTCGGGGGGGGAGCACACAGATACGCAGTATTTT. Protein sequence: CASSYSGGEHTDTQYF.

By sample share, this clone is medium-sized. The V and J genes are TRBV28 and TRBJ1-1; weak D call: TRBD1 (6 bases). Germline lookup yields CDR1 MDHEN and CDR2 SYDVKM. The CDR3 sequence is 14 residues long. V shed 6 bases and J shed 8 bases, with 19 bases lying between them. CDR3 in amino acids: CASSPPDRAPEAFF. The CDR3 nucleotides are TGTGCCAGCAGCCCACCGGACAGAGCACCCGAAGCTTTCTTT.

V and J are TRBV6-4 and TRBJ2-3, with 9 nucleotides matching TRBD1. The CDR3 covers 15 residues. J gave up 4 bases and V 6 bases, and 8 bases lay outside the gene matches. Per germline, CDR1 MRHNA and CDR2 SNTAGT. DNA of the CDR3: TGTGCCAGCAGCGAACGACAGGGGGGCGCAGATACGCAGTATTTT. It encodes CASSERQGGADTQYF.

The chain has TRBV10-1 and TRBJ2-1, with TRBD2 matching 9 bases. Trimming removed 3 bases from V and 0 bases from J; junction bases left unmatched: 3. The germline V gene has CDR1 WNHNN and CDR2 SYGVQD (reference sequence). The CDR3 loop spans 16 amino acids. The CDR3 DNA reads TGCGCCAGCAGTGAAGGTAGCGGGAGCTCCTACAATGAGCAGTTCTTC. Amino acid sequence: CASSEGSGSSYNEQFF.

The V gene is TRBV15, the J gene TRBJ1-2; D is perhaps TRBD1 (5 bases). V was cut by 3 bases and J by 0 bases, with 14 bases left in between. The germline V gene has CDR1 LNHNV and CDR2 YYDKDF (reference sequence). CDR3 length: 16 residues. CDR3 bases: TGTGCCACCAGCAGCCTCCGAGGGGCCTCTAACTATGGCTACACCTTC. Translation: CATSSLRGASNYGYTF.

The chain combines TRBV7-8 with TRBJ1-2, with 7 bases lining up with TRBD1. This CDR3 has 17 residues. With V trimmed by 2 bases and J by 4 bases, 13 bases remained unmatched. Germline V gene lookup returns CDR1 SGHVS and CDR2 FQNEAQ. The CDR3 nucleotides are TGTGCCAGCAGCTTACTCGAGACAGGGACCAACCCCTATGGCTACACCTTC. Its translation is CASSLLETGTNPYGYTF.

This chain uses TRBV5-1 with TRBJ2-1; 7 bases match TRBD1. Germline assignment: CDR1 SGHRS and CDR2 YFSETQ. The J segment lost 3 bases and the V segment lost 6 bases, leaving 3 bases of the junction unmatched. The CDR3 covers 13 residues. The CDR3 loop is CASKGTDYNEQFF. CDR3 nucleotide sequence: TGCGCCAGCAAGGGGACAGACTACAATGAGCAGTTCTTC.

The CDR3 spells CASSLVGRQGAYNEQFF. In DNA, the CDR3 is TGTGCCAGCAGCTTAGTCGGCCGTCAGGGGGCCTACAATGAGCAGTTCTTC. The V gene is TRBV11-2, the J gene TRBJ2-1, with 7 positions matching TRBD1. The junction had 8 bases not matched to a gene; V was cut back by 1 base and J by 2 bases. Germline lookup yields CDR1 SGHAT and CDR2 FQNNGV. The CDR3 covers 17 residues.

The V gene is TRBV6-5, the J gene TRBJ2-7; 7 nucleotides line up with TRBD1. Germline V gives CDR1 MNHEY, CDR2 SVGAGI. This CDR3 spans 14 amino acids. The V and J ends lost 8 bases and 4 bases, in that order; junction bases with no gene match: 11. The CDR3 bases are TGTGCCAGCCGTTCCGGGACAGAACTGTACGAGCAGTACTTC. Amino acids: CASRSGTELYEQYF.

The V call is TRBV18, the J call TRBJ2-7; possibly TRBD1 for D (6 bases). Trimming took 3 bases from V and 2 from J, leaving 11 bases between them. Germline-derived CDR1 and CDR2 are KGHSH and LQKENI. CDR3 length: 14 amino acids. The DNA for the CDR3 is TGTGCCAGCTCACCGAGGACAGCTCCCTACGAGCAGTACTTC. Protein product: CASSPRTAPYEQYF.

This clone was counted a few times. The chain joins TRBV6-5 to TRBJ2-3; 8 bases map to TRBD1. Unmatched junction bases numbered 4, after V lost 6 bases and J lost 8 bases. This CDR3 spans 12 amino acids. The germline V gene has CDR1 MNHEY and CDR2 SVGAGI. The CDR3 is CASSPQGGTQYF. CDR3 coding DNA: TGTGCCAGCAGCCCACAGGGGGGTACGCAGTATTTT.

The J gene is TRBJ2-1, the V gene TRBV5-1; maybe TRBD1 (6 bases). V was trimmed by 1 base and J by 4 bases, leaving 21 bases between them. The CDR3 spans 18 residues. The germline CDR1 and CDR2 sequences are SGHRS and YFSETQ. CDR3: CASSLTGQPAEEYNEQFF. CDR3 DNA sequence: TGCGCCAGCAGCTTGACAGGGCAGCCCGCAGAGGAATACAATGAGCAGTTCTTC.

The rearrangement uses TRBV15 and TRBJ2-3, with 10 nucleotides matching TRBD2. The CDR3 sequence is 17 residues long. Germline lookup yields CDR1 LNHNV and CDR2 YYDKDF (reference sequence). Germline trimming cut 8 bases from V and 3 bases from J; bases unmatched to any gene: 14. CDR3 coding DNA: TGTGCCACCGGAGACCCCTGGCTAGCGGGGGCAACAGATACGCAGTATTTT. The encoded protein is CATGDPWLAGATDTQYF.

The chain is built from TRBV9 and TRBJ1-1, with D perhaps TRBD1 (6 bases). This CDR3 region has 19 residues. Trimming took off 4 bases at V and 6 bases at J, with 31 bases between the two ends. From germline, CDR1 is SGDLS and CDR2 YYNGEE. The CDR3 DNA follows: TGTGCCAGCAGCCCTACCCTTTTTCGGACAGACGACCTCGGCCCTGAAGCTTTCTTT. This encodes CASSPTLFRTDDLGPEAFF.

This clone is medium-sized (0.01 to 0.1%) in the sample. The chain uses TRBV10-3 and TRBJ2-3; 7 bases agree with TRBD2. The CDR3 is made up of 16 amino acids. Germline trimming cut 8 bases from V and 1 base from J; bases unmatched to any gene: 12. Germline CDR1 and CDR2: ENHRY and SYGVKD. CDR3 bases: TGTGCCATCCTCGCTCTGGGGGGGGATGGCACAGATACGCAGTATTTT. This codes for CAILALGGDGTDTQYF.

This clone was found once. The CDR3 reads CATSPETGPYEQYF. CDR3 bases: TGTGCCACCAGCCCAGAAACGGGCCCCTACGAGCAGTACTTC. V and J are TRBV15 and TRBJ2-7; D is unclear. This CDR3 comprises 14 residues. V shed 5 bases and J shed 2 bases, with 13 bases lying between them. Germline assignment: CDR1 LNHNV and CDR2 YYDKDF (reference sequence). Filled out from reference TRBV15 and TRBJ2-7, the complete variable domain reads DAMVIQNPRYQVTQFGKPVTLSCSQTLNHNVMYWYQQKSSQAPKLLFHYYDKDFNNEADTPDNFQSRRPNTSFCFLDIRSPGLGDTAMYLCATSPETGPYEQYFGPGTRLTVT.

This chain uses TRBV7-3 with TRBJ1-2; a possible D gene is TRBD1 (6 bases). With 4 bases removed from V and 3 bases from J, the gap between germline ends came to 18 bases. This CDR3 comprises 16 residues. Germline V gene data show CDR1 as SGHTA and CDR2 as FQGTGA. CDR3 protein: CASSSYGQSLYYGYTF. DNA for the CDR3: TGTGCCAGCAGCTCGTATGGACAGTCCCTTTACTATGGCTACACCTTC.

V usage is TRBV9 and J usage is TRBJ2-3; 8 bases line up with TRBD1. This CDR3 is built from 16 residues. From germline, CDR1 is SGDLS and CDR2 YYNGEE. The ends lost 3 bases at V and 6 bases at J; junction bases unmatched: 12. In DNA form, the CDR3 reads TGTGCCAGCAGCGCGACAGGGGTCACTCCCACGGATACGCAGTATTTT. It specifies CASSATGVTPTDTQYF.

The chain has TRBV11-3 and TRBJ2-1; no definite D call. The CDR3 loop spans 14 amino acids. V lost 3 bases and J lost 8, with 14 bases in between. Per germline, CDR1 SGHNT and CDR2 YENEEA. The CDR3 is CASSFYNNLDEQFF. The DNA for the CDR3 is TGTGCCAGCAGCTTTTATAACAACCTAGATGAGCAGTTCTTC.

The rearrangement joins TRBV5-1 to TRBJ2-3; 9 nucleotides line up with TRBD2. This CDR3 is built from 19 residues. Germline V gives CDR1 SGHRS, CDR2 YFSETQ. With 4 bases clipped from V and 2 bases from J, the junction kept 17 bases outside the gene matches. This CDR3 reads CASSGGRERGVPFTDTQYF. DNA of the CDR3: TGCGCCAGCAGCGGTGGCCGGGAGCGGGGGGTTCCGTTCACAGATACGCAGTATTTT.

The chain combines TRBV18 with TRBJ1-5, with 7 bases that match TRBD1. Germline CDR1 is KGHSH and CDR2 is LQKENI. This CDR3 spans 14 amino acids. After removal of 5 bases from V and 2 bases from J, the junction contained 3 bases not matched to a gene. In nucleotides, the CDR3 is TGTGCCAGCTCATACGACAGGGGCAATCAGCCCCAGCATTTT. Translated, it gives CASSYDRGNQPQHF.